This is a list of T cell receptor beta chains from one sample in a study of blood T cell repertoires in COVID-19. TCRdb's table, derived via immunoSEQ multiplex PCR, lists solely in-frame clones and lacks some. Here the sample spans some 350,000 clones, about 87% being singletons. The sequencing input was PBMCs or T cells enriched from blood (not recorded which). These receptor sequences come from a woman in her twenties or thirties who had recovered from COVID-19. The CDR3 runs from the conserved cysteine through the conserved F or W. The D gene is left open where the match is weak. Not every row has a clone size; where given, it reads once, few, many or a size class.

size: -; J: TRBJ1-5; V: TRBV4-1; D: -; CDR3: CASRIKMGRQPYTNQPQHF; DNA: TGCGCCAGCCGAATTAAAATGGGCCGACAGCCCTATACCAATCAGCCCCAGCATTTT
size: -; J: TRBJ1-2; V: TRBV18; D: -; CDR3: CASSPQKSPNYGYTF; DNA: TGTGCCAGCTCACCACAAAAGAGCCCTAACTATGGCTACACCTTC
size: -; J: TRBJ2-7; V: TRBV19; D: TRBD1; CDR3: CASRDRGRAYEQYF; DNA: TGTGCCAGCCGAGACAGGGGGCGGGCCTACGAGCAGTACTTC
size: -; J: TRBJ1-2; V: TRBV18; D: TRBD1; CDR3: CASSPTDRGLYGYTF; DNA: TGTGCCAGCTCCCCGACGGACAGGGGGCTCTATGGCTACACCTTC
size: -; J: TRBJ2-5; V: TRBV9; D: -; CDR3: CASSTTGGETQYF; DNA: TGTGCCAGCAGCACCACAGGAGGGGAGACCCAGTACTTC
size: -; J: TRBJ2-1; V: TRBV15; D: TRBD2; CDR3: CATSRAGGWNEQFF; DNA: TGTGCCACCAGCAGAGCGGGGGGGTGGAATGAGCAGTTCTTC
size: -; J: TRBJ1-1; V: TRBV6-5; D: -; CDR3: CASRGAGMNTEAFF; DNA: TGTGCCAGCAGGGGGGCAGGCATGAACACTGAAGCTTTCTTT
size: -; J: TRBJ1-3; V: TRBV28; D: -; CDR3: CASSPTGRGTGNTIYF; DNA: TGTGCCAGCAGTCCAACGGGGCGGGGGACTGGAAACACCATATATTTT
size: -; J: TRBJ1-1; V: TRBV10-2; D: TRBD1; CDR3: CASSAPGGTEAFF; DNA: TGCGCCAGCAGTGCTCCAGGGGGCACTGAAGCTTTCTTT
size: -; J: TRBJ1-2; V: TRBV5-6; D: TRBD1; CDR3: CASSSGTGGYTF; DNA: TGTGCCAGCAGCTCAGGGACAGGTGGCTACACCTTC
size: few; J: TRBJ1-2; V: TRBV19; D: -; CDR3: CASTLLSGGAEIYGYTF; DNA: TGTGCCAGTACCCTATTGTCTGGCGGGGCGGAAATCTATGGCTACACCTTC
size: -; J: TRBJ1-2; V: TRBV4-1; D: TRBD1; CDR3: CASSQTGGGYTF; DNA: TGCGCCAGCAGCCAAACAGGGGGCGGCTACACCTTC
size: -; J: TRBJ2-7; V: TRBV6-5; D: -; CDR3: CASSYSRRGHEQYF; DNA: TGTGCCAGCAGTTACTCAAGGAGGGGGCACGAGCAGTACTTC
size: once; J: TRBJ1-6; V: TRBV5-1; D: -; CDR3: CASSLGTDNSPLHF; DNA: TGCGCCAGCAGCTTGGGGACAGATAATTCACCCCTCCACTTT
size: few; J: TRBJ1-4; V: TRBV24-1; D: TRBD1; CDR3: CATSDLGQGEKLFF; DNA: TGTGCCACCAGTGATTTGGGACAGGGGGAAAAACTGTTTTTT
size: -; J: TRBJ2-1; V: TRBV15; D: TRBD2; CDR3: CATTRSPAGGDEQFF; DNA: TGTGCCACCACGCGCTCGCCGGCGGGGGGGGATGAGCAGTTCTTC
size: few; J: TRBJ2-7; V: TRBV19; D: TRBD1; CDR3: CASSTIPGTGVVYEQYF; DNA: TGTGCCAGTAGTACCATTCCCGGGACAGGGGTCGTCTACGAGCAGTACTTC
size: -; J: TRBJ1-1; V: TRBV29-1; D: -; CDR3: CSGGEGWRDTEAFF; DNA: TGCAGCGGCGGAGAGGGATGGAGAGACACTGAAGCTTTCTTT
size: -; J: TRBJ2-7; V: TRBV7-8; D: -; CDR3: CASSPLVGASYEQYF; DNA: TGTGCCAGCAGCCCCTTGGTAGGGGCCTCCTACGAGCAGTACTTC
size: -; J: TRBJ1-5; V: TRBV5-8; D: TRBD1; CDR3: CASSFWTGNSNQPQHF; DNA: TGTGCCAGCAGTTTTTGGACAGGGAATAGCAATCAGCCCCAGCATTTT
size: -; J: TRBJ1-5; V: TRBV27; D: -; CDR3: CASSEYSNQPQHF; DNA: TGTGCCAGCAGCGAGTATAGCAATCAGCCCCAGCATTTT
size: -; J: TRBJ2-3; V: TRBV6-2/TRBV6-3; D: TRBD1; CDR3: CASSPRQGISTDTQYF; DNA: TGTGCCAGCAGCCCAAGACAGGGGATAAGCACAGATACGCAGTATTTT
size: -; J: TRBJ1-1; V: TRBV6-5; D: -; CDR3: CASSYSPGLNTEAFF; DNA: TGTGCCAGCAGTTACTCGCCAGGTTTGAACACTGAAGCTTTCTTT
size: -; J: TRBJ1-1; V: TRBV6-2/TRBV6-3; D: -; CDR3: CASSYGGQIEAFF; DNA: TGTGCCAGCAGTTACGGAGGACAGATTGAAGCTTTCTTT
size: -; J: TRBJ2-5; V: TRBV5-5; D: -; CDR3: CASSHPGLTGETQYF; DNA: TGTGCCAGCAGTCATCCGGGACTCACGGGAGAGACCCAGTACTTC
size: -; J: TRBJ1-5; V: TRBV15; D: TRBD1; CDR3: CATSAGTGPNQPQHF; DNA: TGTGCCACCAGCGCCGGGACAGGACCCAATCAGCCCCAGCATTTT
size: -; J: TRBJ2-7; V: TRBV19; D: TRBD1; CDR3: CASSRTGVDEQYF; DNA: TGTGCCAGTAGCCGGACAGGGGTTGACGAGCAGTACTTC
size: -; J: TRBJ1-3; V: TRBV10-3; D: TRBD1; CDR3: CAISGPGGKGNTIYF; DNA: TGTGCCATCAGTGGACCAGGGGGAAAGGGAAACACCATATATTTT
size: -; J: TRBJ1-1; V: TRBV28; D: TRBD1; CDR3: CASSSVGTVQNTEAFF; DNA: TGTGCCAGCAGTTCCGTCGGGACAGTTCAGAACACTGAAGCTTTCTTT